This T cell receptor (beta chain) was identified during a study of T cell repertoires in cytomegalovirus infection. Study background: TCR beta signatures that were public indicated CMV infection and matching HLA type.

TCRdb reprocessed the reads with MiXCR, giving one entry per CDR3 protein. The data contain around 89,000 distinct CDR3 sequences, 25% to 35% of them seen just once; the ten biggest clones take up approximately 75%. On this clonotype: Its matching antigen is unknown.

From germline, CDR1 is SNHLY and CDR2 FYNNEI. V shed 5 bases and J 1 base; nucleotides not matched to a gene: 6. The CDR3 is 15 amino acids. Sequencing used CD8+ T cells from cultured PBMCs, obtained from culture after CMV antigen stimulation. This receptor was obtained from a human donor in good health (CMV status not recorded). Some clones in this sample may be carry-over from other donors' samples. The rearrangement uses TRBV2 and TRBJ2-3, with TRBD1 matching 7 bases. This chain's CDR3 is CASSRKTGRTDTQYF. The CDR3 DNA reads TGTGCCAGCAGTCGAAAGACAGGGCGCACAGATACGCAGTATTTT.